The T cell receptor (beta chain) under discussion was sequenced for a study of T cells in narcolepsy. The length of the CDR3 is 13 residues. V lost 6 bases to trimming and J lost 3 bases, with 12 bases between them. The germline V gene encodes CDR1 SGHAT and CDR2 FQNNGV. This clone was observed a handful of times. Its antigen is not identified. Study findings and constraints: HCRT-specific and TRIB2-specific autoreactive clonotypes appeared among same-patient CSF and blood CD4+ clonotypes.

Assay used: immunoSEQ multiplex PCR; TCRdb lists only in-frame clones, some missing. In the table there are approximately 20,000 clones, 90% to 95% of which are singletons. The receptor's source is a human donor with narcolepsy. The sample comprised CD45RA- memory CD4+ T cells from PBMCs. The V and J genes are TRBV11-2 and TRBJ2-7; perhaps TRBD2 as D (5 bases). The CDR3 bases are TGTGCCAGCAGGGGGTTGGGGAGCTACGAGCAGTACTTC. Translated: CASRGLGSYEQYF.